Listed below are T cell receptor beta chains from one sample, sequenced in a study of T cell responses to AZD1222 COVID-19 vaccine. The assay was immunoSEQ multiplex PCR, and TCRdb's table has in-frame clones only and misses some. The repertoire holds 150,000 or so clones, 85% to 95% seen once, with about 8.6% in the top ten. The sample consisted of peripheral blood, taken on day 0 of AZD1222 vaccination. Every receptor here comes from an adult in good health. CDR3s include the opening cysteine and the closing phenylalanine or tryptophan. D genes are given only for firm matches. For some rows the clone size is stated as once, few or many, or as a class when expanded; others skip it.

v_gene	j_gene	abundance	d_gene	CDR3aa	CDR3nt
TRBV2	TRBJ1-1	.	TRBD1	CASSPLGQGLIMNTEAFF	TGTGCCAGCAGTCCTCTGGGACAGGGGCTGATCATGAACACTGAAGCTTTCTTT
TRBV18	TRBJ1-2	.	.	CASSPQNPPANYGYTF	TGTGCCAGCTCACCACAGAACCCTCCAGCTAACTATGGCTACACCTTC
TRBV12-3/TRBV12-4	TRBJ1-2	.	.	CASSPQGGGYTF	TGTGCCAGCAGCCCCCAGGGTGGTGGCTACACCTTC
TRBV5-6	TRBJ1-1	.	.	CASSSTGGSNIDTEAFF	TGTGCCAGCAGCTCCACGGGGGGCTCGAACATAGACACTGAAGCTTTCTTT
TRBV3-1/TRBV3-2	TRBJ2-5	.	.	CASSQGGSVRETQYF	TGTGCCAGCAGCCAGGGGGGCTCAGTTCGGGAGACCCAGTACTTC
TRBV2	TRBJ2-3	.	TRBD1	CASSEIGTGVTDTQYF	TGTGCCAGCAGTGAAATCGGGACAGGGGTCACAGATACGCAGTATTTT
TRBV28	TRBJ1-3	.	.	CASSLAGVRGNTIYF	TGTGCCAGCAGTTTGGCAGGGGTTAGAGGAAACACCATATATTTT
TRBV27	TRBJ1-1	.	TRBD1	CASSSGQDWRNTEAFF	TGTGCCAGCAGTTCCGGACAGGATTGGCGGAACACTGAAGCTTTCTTT
TRBV18	TRBJ1-1	.	.	CASSPPANTEAFF	TGTGCCAGCTCACCACCAGCGAACACTGAAGCTTTCTTT
TRBV7-9	TRBJ1-1	.	.	CASSPRILYTEAFF	TGTGCCAGCAGCCCACGGATTTTGTACACTGAAGCTTTCTTT
TRBV5-1	TRBJ2-5	.	.	CASRKIYGTQETQYF	TGCGCCAGCAGAAAGATCTACGGGACTCAAGAGACCCAGTACTTC
TRBV4-1	TRBJ1-2	.	.	CASSQGASGYTF	TGCGCCAGCAGCCAAGGAGCGTCCGGCTACACCTTC
TRBV27	TRBJ1-5	.	.	CASSLLGNQPQHF	TGTGCCAGCAGTTTATTAGGCAATCAGCCCCAGCATTTT
TRBV30	TRBJ1-5	.	TRBD1	CAWSVRAGGAGRQPQHF	TGTGCCTGGAGTGTAAGGGCAGGGGGCGCGGGCCGACAGCCCCAGCATTTT
TRBV3-1/TRBV3-2	TRBJ1-5	.	.	CASSQEGQGNQPQHF	TGTGCCAGCAGCCAAGAGGGGCAGGGCAATCAGCCCCAGCATTTT
TRBV19	TRBJ2-4	.	TRBD2	CASSIRTSYDKNIQYF	TGTGCCAGTAGTATTCGGACTAGCTATGACAAAAACATTCAGTACTTC
TRBV18	TRBJ2-3	.	.	CASSPQAGADTQYF	TGTGCCAGCTCACCACAGGCAGGGGCGGATACGCAGTATTTT
TRBV7-9	TRBJ1-1	.	.	CASSLSGSNTEAFF	TGTGCCAGCAGCTTATCGGGCTCGAACACTGAAGCTTTCTTT
TRBV10-3	TRBJ2-1	.	.	CAISEGRKGGNEQFF	TGTGCCATCAGTGAGGGGAGAAAGGGGGGGAATGAGCAGTTCTTC
TRBV19	TRBJ1-1	.	.	CASSMPGANTEAFF	TGTGCCAGTAGTATGCCCGGGGCGAACACTGAAGCTTTCTTT
TRBV7-3	TRBJ1-3	few	.	CASSQGTGNTIYF	TGTGCCAGCAGCCAGGGAACTGGAAACACCATATATTTT
TRBV4-1	TRBJ1-6	.	.	CASSQGIGSPLHF	TGCGCCAGCAGCCAAGGGATAGGTTCACCCCTCCACTTT
TRBV4-1	TRBJ2-7	.	.	CASSQDVDRRYEQYF	TGCGCCAGCAGCCAAGATGTTGACAGGAGGTACGAGCAGTACTTC
TRBV28	TRBJ1-2	.	.	CATHSPFGRMNYGYTF	TGTGCCACCCACTCCCCCTTTGGGAGAATGAACTATGGCTACACCTTC
TRBV28	TRBJ2-7	.	TRBD1	CASRRGQGAAYEQYF	TGTGCCAGCAGGCGAGGACAGGGGGCGGCCTACGAGCAGTACTTC
TRBV6-1	TRBJ2-1	once	TRBD2	CASSDGGNEQFF	TGTGCCAGCAGTGACGGGGGGAATGAGCAGTTCTTC
TRBV7-8	TRBJ2-2	.	.	CASSLSTGELFF	TGTGCCAGCAGCTTATCCACCGGGGAGCTGTTTTTT
TRBV6-1	TRBJ2-1	.	.	CASSDSEQFF	TGTGCCAGCAGTGACAGTGAGCAGTTCTTC
TRBV3-1/TRBV3-2	TRBJ2-1	.	.	CASRAVANEQFF	TGTGCCAGCCGAGCAGTGGCCAATGAGCAGTTCTTC
TRBV7-6	TRBJ1-6	.	.	CASSMDSSYNSPLHF	TGTGCCAGCAGCATGGACAGCTCCTATAATTCACCCCTCCACTTT
TRBV11-2	TRBJ2-5	.	.	CASSSQVEKYF	TGTGCCAGCAGCTCCCAGGTTGAGAAGTACTTC
TRBV5-5	TRBJ2-7	.	.	CASSLAERPYEQYF	TGTGCCAGCAGCTTGGCAGAGAGACCCTACGAGCAGTACTTC
TRBV5-1	TRBJ2-3	.	TRBD2	CASRSGTSGETDTQYF	TGCGCCAGCAGGTCCGGGACTAGCGGGGAAACAGATACGCAGTATTTT
TRBV4-1	TRBJ1-5	.	.	CASRPYEGAGQPQHF	TGCGCCAGCAGACCTTATGAAGGGGCTGGCCAGCCCCAGCATTTT
TRBV10-3	TRBJ2-5	.	.	CAISVSGVQETQYF	TGTGCCATCAGTGTCTCAGGGGTACAAGAGACCCAGTACTTC
TRBV9	TRBJ2-5	.	TRBD1	CASSPSRGNRGQETQYF	TGTGCCAGCAGCCCGAGCAGGGGGAATAGGGGACAAGAGACCCAGTACTTC
TRBV10-3	TRBJ1-1	.	TRBD1	CAISGSVVRQGRIEAFF	TGTGCCATCAGTGGGTCGGTGGTGCGACAGGGTAGAATTGAAGCTTTCTTT
TRBV5-4	TRBJ1-1	few	.	CASSLGESYTEAFF	TGTGCCAGCAGCTTAGGGGAAAGTTACACTGAAGCTTTCTTT
TRBV5-6	TRBJ1-1	.	TRBD1	CASRRQGRKNTEAFF	TGTGCCAGCAGACGACAGGGACGGAAGAACACTGAAGCTTTCTTT
TRBV6-5	TRBJ2-2	once	.	CASSRTGSGTGELFF	TGTGCCAGCAGTCGAACAGGGTCGGGCACCGGGGAGCTGTTTTTT
TRBV2	TRBJ1-2	.	TRBD1	CASRLEQGPYGYTF	TGTGCCAGCAGGCTCGAACAGGGGCCCTATGGCTACACCTTC
TRBV9	TRBJ2-3	.	.	CASSVPDAGDTQYF	TGTGCCAGCAGCGTACCCGACGCGGGAGATACGCAGTATTTT
TRBV11-2	TRBJ2-2	.	TRBD2	CASSLHGTTAGELFF	TGTGCCAGCAGCCTACACGGGACTACCGCCGGGGAGCTGTTTTTT
TRBV5-1	TRBJ1-3	.	TRBD1	CASSLDRGRNTIYF	TGCGCCAGCAGCTTGGACAGGGGGCGAAACACCATATATTTT
TRBV6-5	TRBJ2-7	.	TRBD1	CASSFDRAGSYEQYF	TGTGCCAGCAGTTTTGACAGGGCAGGATCCTACGAGCAGTACTTC